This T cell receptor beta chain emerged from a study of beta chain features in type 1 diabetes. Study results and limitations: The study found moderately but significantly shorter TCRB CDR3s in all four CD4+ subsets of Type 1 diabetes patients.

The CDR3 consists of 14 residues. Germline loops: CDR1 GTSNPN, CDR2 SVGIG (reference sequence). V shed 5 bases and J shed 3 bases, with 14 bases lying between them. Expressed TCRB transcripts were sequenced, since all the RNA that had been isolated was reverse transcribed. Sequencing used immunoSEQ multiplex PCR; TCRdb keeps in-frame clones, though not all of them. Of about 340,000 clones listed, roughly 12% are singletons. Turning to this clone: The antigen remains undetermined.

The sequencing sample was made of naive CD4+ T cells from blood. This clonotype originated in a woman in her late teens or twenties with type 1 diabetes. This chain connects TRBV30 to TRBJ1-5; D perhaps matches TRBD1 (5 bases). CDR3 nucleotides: TGTGCCTGGTCGCAAGGGGTTGACAATCAGCCCCAGCATTTT. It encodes CAWSQGVDNQPQHF.